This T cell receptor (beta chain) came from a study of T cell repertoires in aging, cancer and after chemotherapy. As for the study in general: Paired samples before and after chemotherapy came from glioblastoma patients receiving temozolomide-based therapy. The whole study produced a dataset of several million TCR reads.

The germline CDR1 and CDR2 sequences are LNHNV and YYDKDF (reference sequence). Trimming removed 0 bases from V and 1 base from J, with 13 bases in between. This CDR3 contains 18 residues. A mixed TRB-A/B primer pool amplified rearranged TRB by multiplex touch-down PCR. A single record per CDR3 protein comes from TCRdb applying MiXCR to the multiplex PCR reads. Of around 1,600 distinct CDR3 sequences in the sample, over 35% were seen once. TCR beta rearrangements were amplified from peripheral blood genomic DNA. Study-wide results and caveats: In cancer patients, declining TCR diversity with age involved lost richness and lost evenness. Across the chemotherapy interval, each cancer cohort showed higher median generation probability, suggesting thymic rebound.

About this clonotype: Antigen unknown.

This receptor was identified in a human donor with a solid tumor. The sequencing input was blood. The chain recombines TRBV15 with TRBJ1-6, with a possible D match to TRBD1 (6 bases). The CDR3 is CATSREGGGSSYNSPLHF. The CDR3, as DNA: TGTGCCACCAGCAGAGAAGGAGGGGGTAGTTCCTATAATTCACCCCTCCACTTT.